The 11 T cell receptor beta chains listed next were all sequenced from one sample in a study of blood T cell repertoires in COVID-19. Assay: immunoSEQ multiplex PCR; the TCRdb copy retains only in-frame clones and omits some. The sample yields about 220,000 clones, 84% seen once. Sequenced: peripheral blood. The source is a man between 35 and 55 years old who had recovered from COVID-19.

This clone appeared a single time. The chain combines TRBV19 with TRBJ2-3, with TRBD1 matching over 7 bases. CDR1 is LNHDA and CDR2 is SQIVND in the germline V gene (reference sequence). The length of the CDR3 is 16 residues. The J segment lost 4 bases and the V segment lost 1 base, leaving 8 bases of the junction unmatched. The CDR3 loop is CASSIGLGTAADTQYF. As DNA, the CDR3 is TGTGCCAGTAGTATAGGGCTCGGGACAGCCGCAGATACGCAGTATTTT.

In nucleotides, the CDR3 is TGCGCCAGCAGGGTGGGACTAGCGGGACACTACTCCTACGAGCAGTACTTC. Translation gives CASRVGLAGHYSYEQYF. This chain links TRBV5-1 with TRBJ2-7; 13 bases map to TRBD2. The CDR3 has 17 amino acids. In germline, CDR1 is SGHRS, CDR2 YFSETQ. V shed 5 bases and J 0 bases; nucleotides not matched to a gene: 8.

There are a few counts of this clone. This sequence joins TRBV7-9 and TRBJ1-2; 12 bases match TRBD1. This CDR3 has 19 residues. Germline CDR1 reads SEHNR; CDR2 reads FQNEAQ (reference sequence). V trimming: 4 bases; J trimming: 8 bases; junction bases outside the gene matches: 20. CDR3 bases: TGTGCCAGCAGCTCATTAGTGACCGGGACAGGGGGCACCCAAAGGGGCTACACCTTC. Its protein is CASSSLVTGTGGTQRGYTF.

This clone showed up just once. The chain carries TRBV4-1 and TRBJ1-1, with D hard to call. CDR3 length: 17 residues. V dropped 0 bases and J dropped 0 bases, with 14 bases sitting between them. Germline loops: CDR1 MGHRA, CDR2 YSYEKL. The CDR3 DNA sequence: TGCGCCAGCAGCCAAGATGCCGCTTCGAGCATGAACACTGAAGCTTTCTTT. Translation: CASSQDAASSMNTEAFF.

This rearrangement joins TRBV7-6 to TRBJ2-1; TRBD2 aligns across 7 bases. Germline CDR1 reads SGHVS; CDR2 reads FNYEAQ. The ends lost 5 bases at V and 5 bases at J; junction bases unmatched: 9. The CDR3 extends over 15 amino acids. The CDR3 DNA follows: TGTGCCAGCAGCCGACTACCGGGACTAAACAATGAGCAGTTCTTC. Protein sequence: CASSRLPGLNNEQFF. Based on the CDR3 plus reference TRBV7-6 and TRBJ2-1, the full variable domain is GAGVSQSPRYKVTKRGQDVALRCDPISGHVSLYWYRQALGQGPEFLTYFNYEAQQDKSGLPNDRFSAERPEGSISTLTIQRTEQRDSAMYRCASSRLPGLNNEQFFGPGTRLTVL.

The chain employs TRBV7-2 and TRBJ2-7, with a possible D match to TRBD2 (6 bases). Trimming removed 5 bases at V and 2 bases at J, with 19 bases between. CDR3 size: 16 residues. The germline gives CDR1 SGHTA, CDR2 FQGNSA. The CDR3 protein is CASSPDPPGLTYEQYF. The DNA of the CDR3 is TGTGCCAGCAGCCCCGACCCTCCGGGACTCACCTACGAGCAGTACTTC.

The V and J genes are TRBV7-2 and TRBJ2-3, with 10 bases identical to TRBD2. Germline CDR1 is SGHTA and CDR2 is FQGNSA. Trimming removed 2 bases from V and 3 bases from J; junction bases left unmatched: 11. The CDR3 totals 18 residues. The CDR3 region is CASSLTASGSVGTDTQYF. Written as DNA, the CDR3 is TGTGCCAGCAGCTTAACGGCTAGCGGGAGTGTCGGGACAGATACGCAGTATTTT.

The CDR3 protein is CASSPRPSGTIQRRGDTQYF. The CDR3 DNA reads TGTGCCAGCAGCCCTCGGCCTAGCGGGACGATCCAGCGTAGAGGGGATACGCAGTATTTT. The rearrangement uses TRBV7-6 and TRBJ2-3, with 9 bases aligning to TRBD2. The CDR3 totals 20 residues. Per germline, CDR1 SGHVS and CDR2 FNYEAQ. The V and J ends lost 5 bases and 6 bases, in that order; junction bases with no gene match: 24.

This clone was seen more than once but under ten times. CDR3: CASRSQGNTEAFF. The CDR3 nucleotides read TGTGCCAGCAGGTCACAGGGAAACACTGAAGCTTTCTTT. V gene TRBV7-9 combines with J gene TRBJ1-1; tentative D call: TRBD1 (6 bases). Per the germline V gene, CDR1 is SEHNR and CDR2 is FQNEAQ (reference sequence). Trimming shortened V by 6 bases and J by 2 bases, and 10 bases separated the two germline ends. This CDR3 is built from 13 residues.

The chain has TRBV29-1 and TRBJ2-5; D may be TRBD1 (6 bases). The CDR3 is 13 amino acids. CDR1 is SQVTM, CDR2 ANQGSEA, per germline. The V end was cut by 7 bases, the J end by 3 bases, with 15 bases between. The CDR3 loop reads CSAATNREETQYF. CDR3 DNA: TGCAGCGCTGCGACGAACAGGGAAGAGACCCAGTACTTC.

This clone was recorded only once. This chain uses TRBV5-4 with TRBJ2-7; 10 nucleotides match TRBD2. Germline V lookup: CDR1 SGHNT, CDR2 YYREEE (reference sequence). This CDR3 contains 16 residues. With V trimmed by 5 bases and J by 0 bases, 8 bases remained unmatched. The CDR3 sequence: CASRSSASGGSYEQYF. In DNA, the CDR3 is TGTGCCAGCAGATCTTCCGCTAGCGGGGGCTCCTACGAGCAGTACTTC.